Following are 17 T cell receptor beta chains from one sample sequenced in a study of blood T cell repertoires in COVID-19. Sequencing used immunoSEQ multiplex PCR; TCRdb keeps in-frame clones, though not all of them. The sample includes hundreds of thousands of clones, roughly 89% of them seen just once. Input material: PBMCs or T cells enriched from blood (not recorded which). The receptors here all came from a young woman with acute COVID-19.

The DNA of the CDR3 is TGTGCCAGCAGTTTATGGGGGAGGAGGGGGCGAGATCAGCCCCAGCATTTT. Translating gives CASSLWGRRGRDQPQHF. The J gene is TRBJ1-5, the V gene TRBV28; TRBD1 matches at 7 bases. CDR3 size: 17 residues. Per the germline V gene, CDR1 is MDHEN and CDR2 is SYDVKM. After removal of 0 bases from V and 5 bases from J, the junction contained 10 bases not matched to a gene.

The chain carries TRBV5-4 and TRBJ2-1; 9 nucleotides line up with TRBD2. This CDR3 has 15 residues. Germline V gene data show CDR1 as SGHNT and CDR2 as YYREEE (reference sequence). J gave up 10 bases and V 3 bases, and 11 bases lay outside the gene matches. CDR3 sequence reads: CASSWPGLAGREQFF. Here the CDR3 DNA reads TGTGCCAGCAGCTGGCCGGGGCTAGCGGGAAGAGAGCAGTTCTTC.

The chain has TRBV4-1 and TRBJ1-2; no clear D. The germline V gene encodes CDR1 MGHRA and CDR2 YSYEKL. CDR3 length equals 16 residues. Trimming left V 0 bases short and J 9 bases short, with 20 bases between. In DNA, the CDR3 is TGCGCCAGCAGCCAAGACACCAGGCAATTCCCCCAGAGCTACACCTTC. It encodes CASSQDTRQFPQSYTF.

V gene TRBV19 combines with J gene TRBJ2-2, with unresolved D. The CDR3 length is 14 residues. Germline CDR1 and CDR2: LNHDA and SQIVND (reference sequence). With 1 base removed from V and 4 bases from J, the gap between germline ends came to 7 bases. CDR3 nucleotides: TGTGCCAGTAGTATAGCTTCTAGCACCGGGGAGCTGTTTTTT. Amino acid sequence: CASSIASSTGELFF.

The rearrangement joins TRBV19 to TRBJ1-4; perhaps TRBD1 as D (6 bases). The CDR3 consists of 14 residues. Deletions cut 7 bases from V and 1 base from J, with 10 bases between. Germline V CDR1 and CDR2: LNHDA, SQIVND (reference sequence). CDR3 sequence (DNA): TGTGCCAGTAATGAGGGACAAACTAATGAAAAACTGTTTTTT. Its translation is CASNEGQTNEKLFF.

V gene TRBV7-2 combines with J gene TRBJ2-3; D possibly corresponds to TRBD1 (5 bases). CDR1 is SGHTA, CDR2 FQGNSA, per germline. This CDR3 has 15 amino acids. Trimming left V 5 bases short and J 2 bases short, with 14 bases between. The DNA of the CDR3 is TGTGCCAGCAGCCTGGGGCAGGGATCCACAGATACGCAGTATTTT. This sequence encodes CASSLGQGSTDTQYF.

This chain links TRBV6-5 with TRBJ2-1; D is perhaps TRBD2 (5 bases). Per germline, CDR1 MNHEY and CDR2 SVGAGI. The CDR3 contains 13 residues. V lost 6 bases and J 2 bases, leaving 8 bases between the germline ends. CDR3 sequence reads: CASREAPYNEQFF. CDR3 nucleotides: TGTGCCAGCAGGGAGGCCCCCTACAATGAGCAGTTCTTC.

The J gene is TRBJ2-3, the V gene TRBV12-3 or TRBV12-4; a possible D gene is TRBD1 (6 bases). The CDR3 spans 12 residues. Trimming pared 6 bases from V and 5 bases from J, leaving 9 bases between. DNA for the CDR3: TGTGCCAGCAGGTCGACAGGAGATACGCAGTATTTT. Residues: CASRSTGDTQYF.

This clone was detected only a few times. This chain connects TRBV2 to TRBJ2-2; unclear D gene. The germline V gene has CDR1 SNHLY and CDR2 FYNNEI. The CDR3 runs 12 residues. The V gene lost 4 bases and the J gene lost 4 bases, with 4 bases spanning the gap. The CDR3 here is CASSAVTGELFF. The CDR3, as DNA: TGTGCCAGCAGTGCCGTCACCGGGGAGCTGTTTTTT.

The chain carries TRBV19 and TRBJ1-5; 10 bases are shared with TRBD1. Germline loops: CDR1 LNHDA, CDR2 SQIVND (reference sequence). The ends lost 4 bases at V and 2 bases at J; junction bases unmatched: 8. CDR3 length equals 17 residues. CDR3 region: CASSTRDRGKGNQPQHF. In nucleotides, the CDR3 is TGTGCCAGTAGTACAAGGGACAGGGGAAAGGGCAATCAGCCCCAGCATTTT.

This chain joins TRBV11-2 and TRBJ2-7, with 7 bases matching TRBD2. The germline CDR1 and CDR2 sequences are SGHAT and FQNNGV. The CDR3 is 14 amino acids. V trimming: 8 bases; J trimming: 6 bases; junction bases outside the gene matches: 13. The CDR3 DNA follows: TGTGCCAGCCTCGGGGGGAGCTCCCTCGGCGAGCAGTACTTC. Translating it yields CASLGGSSLGEQYF.

This clone appeared once. The rearrangement uses TRBV30 and TRBJ2-7; 7 positions agree with TRBD2. Trimming at V came to 2 bases and at J to 1 base, leaving 2 bases not matched to a gene. The CDR3 is 13 amino acids. The germline V gene has CDR1 GTSNPN and CDR2 SVGIG (reference sequence). The CDR3 spells CAWSRGGSYEQYF. The DNA for the CDR3 is TGTGCCTGGAGTCGCGGGGGTTCCTACGAGCAGTACTTC. Full variable domain (remainder filled in from reference TRBV30 and TRBJ2-7): SQTIHQWPATLVQPVGSPLSLECTVEGTSNPNLYWYRQAAGRGLQLLFYSVGIGQISSEVPQNLSASRPQDRQFILSSKKLLLSDSGFYLCAWSRGGSYEQYFGPGTRLTVT.

The chain couples TRBV5-4 to TRBJ2-7, with 7 bases matching TRBD1. V lost 3 bases to trimming and J lost 4 bases; unmatched junction nucleotides: 10. This CDR3 contains 15 residues. CDR1 SGHNT and CDR2 YYREEE come from the germline V gene (reference sequence). CDR3 coding DNA: TGTGCCAGCAGCTCACGGCAGGGGGTATCATACGAGCAGTACTTC. Residues: CASSSRQGVSYEQYF.

V gene TRBV1 combines with J gene TRBJ2-7; TRBD2, the table's D call, was not compared with the DNA. TRBV1 is described as a pseudogene. There are 15 residues in the CDR3. The CDR3 here is CTSSGGRFGGYEQYF. CDR3 sequence (DNA): TGCACCAGCAGCGGAGGTAGATTCGGTGGATACGAGCAGTACTTC.

This clone appeared a single time. This chain links TRBV4-2 with TRBJ1-4; 8 nucleotides match TRBD1. Germline loops: CDR1 LGHNA, CDR2 YNFKEQ. This CDR3 spans 16 amino acids. The V segment lost 2 bases and the J segment 0 bases; nucleotides outside the gene matches: 2. The CDR3 spells CASSQWDRPTNEKLFF. In DNA form, the CDR3 reads TGTGCCAGCAGCCAATGGGACAGGCCAACTAATGAAAAACTGTTTTTT.

V is TRBV27 and J is TRBJ1-6, with D hard to call. Deletions cut 6 bases from V and 5 bases from J, with 17 bases between. The CDR3 is made up of 16 amino acids. Germline values: CDR1 MNHEY, CDR2 SMNVEV (reference sequence). Written as DNA, the CDR3 is TGTGCCAGCAGGACTAATAGGTGGGGAAATAATTCACCCCTCCACTTT. Protein product: CASRTNRWGNNSPLHF.

The genes are TRBV5-6 and TRBJ2-5, with D maybe TRBD1 (6 bases). CDR1 is SGHDT and CDR2 is YYEEEE in the germline V gene. The CDR3 has 14 residues. Trimming cost V 5 bases and J 0 bases, with 11 bases left between them. CDR3 amino acids: CASSLRGYQETQYF. The CDR3 region has the DNA TGTGCCAGCAGTTTGAGGGGGTACCAAGAGACCCAGTACTTC.